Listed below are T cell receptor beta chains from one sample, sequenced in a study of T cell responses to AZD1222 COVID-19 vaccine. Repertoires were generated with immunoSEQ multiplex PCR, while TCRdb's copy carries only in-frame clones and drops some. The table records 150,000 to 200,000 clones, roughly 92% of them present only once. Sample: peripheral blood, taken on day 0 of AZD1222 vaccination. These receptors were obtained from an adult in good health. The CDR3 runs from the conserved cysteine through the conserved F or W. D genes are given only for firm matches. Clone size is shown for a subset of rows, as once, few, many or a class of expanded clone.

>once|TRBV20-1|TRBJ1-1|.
TGCAGTGCTAGGGCCGTCCTTGAAGCTTTCTTT
CSARAVLEAFF
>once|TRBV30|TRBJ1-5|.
TGTGCCTGGAGTCAGGGCGCAGGCAATCAGCCCCAGCATTTT
CAWSQGAGNQPQHF
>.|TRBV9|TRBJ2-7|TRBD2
TGTGCCAGCAGCGTAGGATTACTAGCGGAGGCCCCTGGAGAGCAGTACTTC
CASSVGLLAEAPGEQYF
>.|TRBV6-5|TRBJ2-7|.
TGTGCCAGCAGTTCCCCCCCCAACGAGCAGTACTTC
CASSSPPNEQYF
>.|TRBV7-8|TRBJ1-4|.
TGTGCCAGCAGCTTAGAGGCAGTAACTAATGAAAAACTGTTTTTT
CASSLEAVTNEKLFF
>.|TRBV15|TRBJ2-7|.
TGTGCCACCAGCAAGGGGTACGAGCAGTACTTC
CATSKGYEQYF
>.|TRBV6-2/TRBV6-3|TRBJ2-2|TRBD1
TGTGCCAGCAGTTACCCACAGGGGGCTTATTCCGGGGAGCTGTTTTTT
CASSYPQGAYSGELFF
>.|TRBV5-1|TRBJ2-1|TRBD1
TGCGCCAGCAGCTCCGGGACAGGTCAACGCATCTACAATGAGCAGTTCTTC
CASSSGTGQRIYNEQFF
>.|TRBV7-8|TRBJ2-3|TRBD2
TGTGCCAGCAGCTTAGCGGCTAGCGGGTATAGCACAGATACGCAGTATTTT
CASSLAASGYSTDTQYF
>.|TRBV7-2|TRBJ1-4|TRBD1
TGTGCCAGCAGCTTAGCGTGGGTCCCTCAGGGGGCGGCTGAAAAACTGTTTTTT
CASSLAWVPQGAAEKLFF
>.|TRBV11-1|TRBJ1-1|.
TGTGCCAGCAGCTTAGCGGCTGGAGGAGCTTTCTTT
CASSLAAGGAFF
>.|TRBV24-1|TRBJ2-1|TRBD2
TGTGCCACCAGTGATGTGGGACTAGCGGGTAACAATGAGCAGTTCTTC
CATSDVGLAGNNEQFF